This T cell receptor (beta chain) was identified during a study of graft-versus-host responses after intestinal transplantation. Study at large: Grafts were multivisceral, liver-intestinal, or isolated intestinal. All of the recipients had induction that used anti-thymocyte globulin, then tacrolimus and steroids for 2 to 3 years.

This table comes from immunoSEQ multiplex PCR, and its TCRdb copy is limited to in-frame clones, with some not included. Found here are 90,000 to 150,000 clones, 85% to 95% of them singletons; the top ten hold 3% to 3.5%. Whole-study results and caveats: Early after transplant, HvG declines were associated with peak levels of circulating GvH clones.

Deletions cut 0 bases from V and 4 bases from J, with 9 bases between. CDR3 length equals 14 residues. Germline lookup yields CDR1 SGHVS and CDR2 FQNEAQ. Note on this clone: Its specificity is unknown.

The sequencing used unstimulated CD8+ T cells sorted from spleen or lymph node cells, collected before intestinal transplant. This receptor was obtained from a human donor who received an intestinal transplant. This chain joins TRBV7-8 and TRBJ1-2; no reliable D call. The CDR3 nucleotides read TGTGCCAGCAGCTTAGCGTCGGCTTCCTATGGCTACACCTTC. It encodes CASSLASASYGYTF.